This T cell receptor beta chain is drawn from a study of T cells in Graves' hyperthyroidism and ophthalmopathy. What was amplified from RNA transcripts were TCR beta CDR3 regions. RT-PCR in the first round (using the HTBI primer set) targeted the TCR CDR3. Via MiXCR, TCRdb re-called the multiplex PCR reads, giving one row per CDR3 protein. The repertoire includes 250,000 to 300,000 distinct CDR3 sequences, roughly 13% of them detected once, and roughly 7.7% sits in the top ten. The CDR3 loop spans 16 amino acids. The V gene's germline CDR1 is MNHEY and CDR2 SVGEGT. The J segment lost 2 bases and the V segment lost 5 bases, leaving 8 bases of the junction unmatched.

Sequencing input: blood. The clonotype was recovered from a woman aged 40 to 50 with Graves' hyperthyroidism. The J gene is TRBJ2-1, the V gene TRBV6-2 or TRBV6-3, with 8 bases lining up with TRBD2. Here the CDR3 reads CASSDPAGGPYNEQFF. DNA of the CDR3: TGTGCCAGCAGTGACCCCGCGGGAGGCCCCTACAATGAGCAGTTCTTC.